This T cell receptor (beta chain) is drawn from a study of response to subunit inactivated influenza vaccine. Whole-study results and caveats: It was the authors' suggestion that each seasonal influenza vaccination recruits few new T cells.

For this clonotype: Its specificity is unknown.

TCRdb reanalysed the RT-PCR reads using MiXCR and keeps one entry per CDR3 protein. Of over 650,000 distinct CDR3 sequences in the sample, under 20% were seen once. The origin of this receptor is a man aged 50 to 59 who received an inactivated influenza vaccine. Here the sequenced sample was PBMCs from blood, taken about 5 days after vaccination.

The CDR3 protein is CASTPNGASYGYTF. The CDR3 nucleotides read TGCGCCAGCACCCCCAATGGGGCAAGCTATGGCTACACCTTC. This chain connects TRBV5-1 to TRBJ1-2; weak D call: TRBD1 (5 bases). V shed 6 bases and J shed 4 bases, with 16 bases lying between them. The CDR3 has 14 amino acids. Germline V lookup: CDR1 SGHRS, CDR2 YFSETQ. Together with reference TRBV5-1 and TRBJ1-2, the CDR3 gives the full variable domain: KAGVTQTPRYLIKTRGQQVTLSCSPISGHRSVSWYQQTPGQGLQFLFEYFSETQRNKGNFPGRFSGRQFSNSRSEMNVSTLELGDSALYLCASTPNGASYGYTFGSGTRLTVV.